Presented here are 29 T cell receptor beta chains from one specimen sequenced in a study of shared clonotypes between healthy human individuals (dated by TCRdb to about 2020). The method was the immunoSEQ multiplex PCR assay. TCRdb took this table from immuneACCESS and kept in-frame rearrangements with V and J called. Such tables lack part of the clones; where checked against another copy, unresolved V genes explain under half of the gap, and the rest is unexplained. The table for this sample lists over a million clones; roughly 74% of them were counted only once. The ten biggest clones cover more than 0.45% of the sample. The sequenced sample consisted of memory CD4+ T cells from PBMCs. The cell subset or site label here, explained by the study, means: CD45RA-negative fraction. All receptors derive from a man aged 18 to 30 in good health. Some clones in this sample may be carry-over from other donors' samples.

The chain is built from TRBV28 and TRBJ2-5; D is perhaps TRBD1 (7 bases). Trimming took off 7 bases at V and 2 bases at J, with 20 bases between the two ends. Germline CDR1 reads MDHEN; CDR2 reads SYDVKM. CDR3 length equals 16 residues. The CDR3, as DNA: TGTGCCAGCAAAATAGGCGGGACAGCCACACAAGAGACCCAGTACTTC. Amino acids: CASKIGGTATQETQYF.

V gene TRBV6-5 combines with J gene TRBJ2-3, with D perhaps given as TRBD1 or TRBD2 (5 bases each). CDR3 length: 16 amino acids. The V gene lost 2 bases and the J gene lost 0 bases, with 12 bases spanning the gap. Germline values: CDR1 MNHEY, CDR2 SVGAGI. CDR3 nucleotides: TGTGCCAGCAGTTACATGGGGGATTCTAGCACAGATACGCAGTATTTT. Translating it yields CASSYMGDSSTDTQYF.

The V gene is TRBV21-1, the J gene TRBJ1-3; TRBD1 is the table's D call, not checked against the DNA. TRBV21-1 is a known pseudogene. CDR3 length: 17 amino acids. The CDR3 sequence is CASSKEGALSSGNTIYF. The CDR3 nucleotides are TGTGCCAGCAGCAAAGAGGGGGCCCTCAGCTCTGGAAACACCATATATTTT.

The chain links TRBV5-4 to TRBJ1-2, with a weak D call TRBD1 (5 bases). The germline V gene encodes CDR1 SGHNT and CDR2 YYREEE (reference sequence). Trimming pared 4 bases from V and 4 bases from J, leaving 17 bases between. CDR3 size: 15 residues. CDR3 protein: CASSGGLSASYGYTF. CDR3 coding DNA: TGTGCCAGCAGCGGGGGACTGTCGGCTTCCTATGGCTACACCTTC.

The chain combines TRBV5-1 with TRBJ2-4; 8 nucleotides match TRBD2. Looked up from germline, CDR1 is SGHRS and CDR2 is YFSETQ. Unmatched junction bases numbered 6, after V lost 2 bases and J lost 2 bases. This CDR3 has 16 amino acids. CDR3 sequence: CASSFGSGRSKNIQYF. For the CDR3, the DNA is TGCGCCAGCAGCTTTGGGAGCGGGAGATCCAAAAACATTCAGTACTTC.

The V and J genes are TRBV5-4 and TRBJ2-5, with TRBD2 matching over 7 bases. V dropped 6 bases and J dropped 5; count of bases not matched to a gene: 13. Per germline, CDR1 SGHNT and CDR2 YYREEE (reference sequence). The CDR3 is 15 residues long. CDR3 in DNA: TGTGCCAGCACCCCCTCCCGCGGGAGTGGGGAGACCCAGTACTTC. Its protein product is CASTPSRGSGETQYF.

The chain links TRBV30 to TRBJ1-3, with D tentatively TRBD1 (6 bases). The germline gives CDR1 GTSNPN, CDR2 SVGIG (reference sequence). This CDR3 has 16 residues. Trimming took off 2 bases at V and 3 bases at J, with 17 bases between the two ends. CDR3 nucleotide sequence: TGTGCCTGGAGTACCCAACAGGGAGGGTTTGGAAACACCATATATTTT. It translates to CAWSTQQGGFGNTIYF.

In its sample, this clone was seen a few times. The chain combines TRBV2 with TRBJ1-4, with 8 bases fitting TRBD1. CDR1 and CDR2 from the germline V gene are SNHLY and FYNNEI. V lost 6 bases to trimming and J lost 11 bases; unmatched junction nucleotides: 8. This CDR3 region has 13 residues. The CDR3 nucleotides are TGTGCCAGCAGGAGCGGGACAGGCCTCAAACTGTTTTTT. Its protein is CASRSGTGLKLFF.

The chain joins TRBV6-1 to TRBJ2-3; D is unresolved. CDR1 and CDR2 from the germline V gene are MNHNS and SASEGT. With 4 bases removed from V and 2 bases from J, the gap between germline ends came to 7 bases. The CDR3 extends over 13 amino acids. The CDR3 loop is CASSVHVTDTQYF. Written as DNA, the CDR3 is TGTGCCAGCAGTGTTCACGTCACAGATACGCAGTATTTT.

J is TRBJ1-1 and V is TRBV4-1; D not resolved. The V end was cut by 8 bases, the J end by 2 bases, with 15 bases between. This CDR3 region has 14 residues. CDR1 is MGHRA, CDR2 YSYEKL, per germline. The DNA for the CDR3 is TGCGCCAGCCGTCTTCTCTCGAGTAACACTGAAGCTTTCTTT. Its translation is CASRLLSSNTEAFF.

V and J are TRBV6-1 and TRBJ2-1; D possibly uses TRBD1 or TRBD2 (5 bases each). The germline V gene has CDR1 MNHNS and CDR2 SASEGT. V was clipped by 7 bases and J by 0 bases, with 7 bases between them. There are 13 residues in the CDR3. The CDR3 spells CASMRGSYNEQFF. As DNA, the CDR3 is TGTGCCAGCATGAGGGGCTCCTACAATGAGCAGTTCTTC.

The V gene is TRBV16, the J gene TRBJ2-2; D ambiguous. The CDR3 contains 17 residues. V was shortened by 0 bases and J by 4 bases, with 15 bases between the two germline ends. CDR1 is KGHSY, CDR2 FQNENV, per germline. CDR3 residues: CASSQSSRTPGTGELFF. The CDR3, as DNA: TGTGCCAGCAGCCAATCGAGTCGGACCCCGGGCACCGGGGAGCTGTTTTTT.

The rearrangement links TRBV6-5 to TRBJ2-7; TRBD1 matches 7 bases. J lost 6 bases, V lost 0 bases, and 8 bases had no gene match. This CDR3 spans 15 amino acids. The germline V gene has CDR1 MNHEY and CDR2 SVGAGI. This chain's CDR3 is CASSYSRQGIVEQYF. The CDR3 DNA is TGTGCCAGCAGTTACTCCCGACAGGGAATCGTCGAGCAGTACTTC.

The J gene is TRBJ1-3, the V gene TRBV5-6; D is uncertain. Germline lookup yields CDR1 SGHDT and CDR2 YYEEEE. V was cut by 0 bases and J by 7 bases, with 5 bases left in between. This CDR3 is 12 amino acids long. CDR3 region: CASSLGLNTIYF. Here the CDR3 DNA reads TGTGCCAGCAGCTTGGGATTGAACACCATATATTTT.

The chain recombines TRBV4-2 with TRBJ2-1; 7 bases line up with TRBD1. V was pared by 1 base and J by 0 bases, with 0 bases of the junction left unmatched. The germline V gene encodes CDR1 LGHNA and CDR2 YNFKEQ. The CDR3 sequence is 15 residues long. CDR3 nucleotides: TGTGCCAGCAGCCAAGGGGACAGCTCCTACAATGAGCAGTTCTTC. This gives the protein CASSQGDSSYNEQFF.

The chain combines TRBV28 with TRBJ2-7; 7 nucleotides line up with TRBD2. The V and J ends lost 6 bases and 4 bases, in that order; junction bases with no gene match: 9. CDR3 length equals 14 residues. The germline CDR1 and CDR2 sequences are MDHEN and SYDVKM. The CDR3 nucleotides are TGTGCCAGCAGGAGACCCGGGGGGACGTACGAGCAGTACTTC. Translation: CASRRPGGTYEQYF. Filled out from reference TRBV28 and TRBJ2-7, the complete variable domain reads DVKVTQSSRYLVKRTGEKVFLECVQDMDHENMFWYRQDPGLGLRLIYFSYDVKMKEKGDIPEGYSVSREKKERFSLILESASTNQTSMYLCASRRPGGTYEQYFGPGTRLTVT.

The gene calls are TRBV6-1 and TRBJ1-5; no definite D call. Trimming shortened V by 0 bases and J by 4 bases, and 19 bases separated the two germline ends. The CDR3 runs to 18 residues. Germline V lookup: CDR1 MNHNS, CDR2 SASEGT. CDR3 protein: CASSEAPGASSFNQPQHF. CDR3 DNA: TGTGCCAGCAGTGAAGCCCCCGGAGCAAGCAGTTTTAATCAGCCCCAGCATTTT.

This sequence joins TRBV6-5 and TRBJ2-7, with D possibly matching TRBD2 (5 bases). The CDR3 length is 15 residues. V was trimmed by 8 bases and J by 3 bases, leaving 20 bases between them. Germline loops: CDR1 MNHEY, CDR2 SVGAGI. The CDR3 sequence: CASPPGSSGIYEQYF. CDR3 DNA sequence: TGTGCCAGCCCCCCTGGTTCATCGGGGATCTACGAGCAGTACTTC.

The chain combines TRBV28 with TRBJ1-6, with 10 bases lining up with TRBD1. J was trimmed by 8 bases and V by 6 bases; bases with no gene match: 10. CDR1 MDHEN and CDR2 SYDVKM come from the germline V gene. The CDR3 extends over 16 amino acids. This CDR3 is CASSRLGTGVDSPLHF. DNA for the CDR3: TGTGCCAGCAGCAGGCTTGGGACAGGGGTTGATTCACCCCTCCACTTT.

V and J are TRBV14 and TRBJ1-2, with D maybe TRBD1 (5 bases). Germline V lookup: CDR1 SGHDN, CDR2 FVKESK. The CDR3 is 17 residues long. V was trimmed by 4 bases and J by 4 bases, leaving 22 bases between them. The CDR3 loop is CASSPVGTLYLIYGYTF. The DNA for the CDR3 is TGTGCCAGCAGCCCTGTCGGGACCCTATACCTTATCTATGGCTACACCTTC.

This clone was seen repeatedly, ten times or more. The CDR3: CASSFQRLAGGGTDTQYF. The CDR3 DNA follows: TGTGCCAGCAGTTTCCAAAGACTAGCGGGAGGGGGCACAGATACGCAGTATTTT. The rearrangement joins TRBV27 to TRBJ2-3; 14 nucleotides line up with TRBD2. CDR1 MNHEY and CDR2 SMNVEV come from the germline V gene (reference sequence). Unmatched junction bases numbered 6, after V lost 3 bases and J lost 1 base. This CDR3 has 18 residues.

This clone appeared a few times. The chain uses TRBV25-1 and TRBJ1-1; unclear D gene. Looked up from germline, CDR1 is MGHDK and CDR2 is SYGVNS. The germline V and J ends were trimmed by 5 bases and 4 bases, with 11 bases remaining between them. CDR3 length: 13 residues. The CDR3 loop reads CASSRLVGTEAFF. CDR3 DNA: TGTGCCAGCAGTCGCCTTGTCGGCACTGAAGCTTTCTTT.

This chain connects TRBV19 to TRBJ2-6; 12 nucleotides match TRBD2. This CDR3 contains 18 residues. Germline CDR1 and CDR2: LNHDA and SQIVND (reference sequence). The J segment lost 5 bases and the V segment lost 4 bases, leaving 9 bases of the junction unmatched. The CDR3 DNA follows: TGTGCCAGTAGTAGCCCTAGCGGGAGGGCCAGAAGGGCCAACGTCCTGACTTTC. It encodes CASSSPSGRARRANVLTF.

The chain carries TRBV7-9 and TRBJ2-7; 7 nucleotides agree with TRBD1. CDR1 and CDR2 (germline): SEHNR, FQNEAQ (reference sequence). The V segment lost 5 bases and the J segment 2 bases; nucleotides outside the gene matches: 12. This CDR3 comprises 16 residues. This CDR3 is CASSPTPGTETYEQYF. The CDR3 region has the DNA TGTGCCAGCAGCCCCACCCCGGGGACAGAAACCTACGAGCAGTACTTC.

The chain recombines TRBV18 with TRBJ1-1; D is uncertain. V lost 3 bases and J lost 11, with 16 bases in between. Germline V gene data show CDR1 as KGHSH and CDR2 as LQKENI. The CDR3 consists of 13 residues. CDR3 sequence (DNA): TGTGCCAGCTCACCGTCTATTGATTCAGACGCTTTCTTT. It specifies CASSPSIDSDAFF.

As to this clone: In the same sample, other DNA sequences code for this CDR3. CDR3 DNA sequence: TGTGCCAGCTCACCAGGGACTGGCTACGAGCAGTACTTC. Translating it yields CASSPGTGYEQYF. This chain connects TRBV18 to TRBJ2-7; a weak D match, TRBD2 (6 bases). The germline V gene has CDR1 KGHSH and CDR2 LQKENI. Trimming took off 2 bases at V and 3 bases at J, with 8 bases between the two ends. The CDR3 extends over 13 amino acids. Full variable domain (outside the CDR3, taken from reference TRBV18 and TRBJ2-7): NAGVMQNPRHLVRRRGQEARLRCSPMKGHSHVYWYRQLPEEGLKFMVYLQKENIIDESGMPKERFSAEFPKEGPSILRIQQVVRGDSAAYFCASSPGTGYEQYFGPGTRLTVT.

The chain carries TRBV6-1 and TRBJ1-2, with D uncertain. Germline CDR1 is MNHNS and CDR2 is SASEGT. Trimming removed 3 bases from V and 8 bases from J, with 16 bases in between. This CDR3 contains 14 residues. CDR3 region: CASSDVQAFRGYTF. CDR3 nucleotide sequence: TGTGCCAGCAGTGACGTCCAGGCGTTTCGGGGCTACACCTTC.

This clone occurred a few times. This sequence joins TRBV30 and TRBJ1-5; D not resolved. The ends were cut back, 0 bases at V and 9 bases at J, with 9 bases in the middle. Germline V gene lookup returns CDR1 GTSNPN and CDR2 SVGIG (reference sequence). This CDR3 has 12 residues. DNA for the CDR3: TGTGCCTGGAGTGTACGACGGGGGCCCCAGCATTTT. Encoded protein: CAWSVRRGPQHF.

This clone was found a few times. Germline and junction disagree at one end, which may indicate a read error. The same CDR3 is also encoded by other DNA sequences in this sample. The chain uses TRBV18 and TRBJ2-3, with TRBD2 identical over 8 bases. This CDR3 spans 15 amino acids. Looked up from germline, CDR1 is KGHSH and CDR2 is LQKENI. CDR3 loop: CASSPLAASTDTQYF. The CDR3 DNA follows: TGTGCCAGCTCTCCACTAGCGGCGAGCACAGATACGCAGTATTTT.